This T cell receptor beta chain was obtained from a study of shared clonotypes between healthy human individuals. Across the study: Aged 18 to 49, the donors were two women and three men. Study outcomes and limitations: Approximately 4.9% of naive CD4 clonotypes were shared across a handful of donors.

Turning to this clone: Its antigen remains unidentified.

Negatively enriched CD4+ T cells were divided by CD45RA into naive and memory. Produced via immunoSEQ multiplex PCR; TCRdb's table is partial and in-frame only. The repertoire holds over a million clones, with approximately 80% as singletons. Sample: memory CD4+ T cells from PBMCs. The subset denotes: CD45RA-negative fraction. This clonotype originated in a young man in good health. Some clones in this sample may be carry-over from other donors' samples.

CDR3: CASSSWQGLQETQYF. The CDR3 DNA reads TGTGCCAGCAGCTCCTGGCAGGGGTTGCAAGAGACCCAGTACTTC. The genes are TRBV27 and TRBJ2-5, with D perhaps TRBD1 (6 bases). The V end was cut by 6 bases, the J end by 2 bases, with 16 bases between. CDR1 MNHEY and CDR2 SMNVEV come from the germline V gene (reference sequence). The CDR3 extends over 15 amino acids.